This TCR beta chain was sequenced for a study of cytomegalovirus exposure and HLA in healthy donors. Use of 60 Vbeta and 13 Jbeta primers characterized the PCR. Some clones are missing from TCRdb's copy, which holds only in-frame ones; the method was immunoSEQ multiplex PCR. The table lists about 130,000 clones, around 82% of them singletons. Study-level findings and limits: In a later analysis, TCR beta V- and J-gene trimming was associated with a missense DCLRE1C variant.

V trimming: 7 bases; J trimming: 4 bases; junction bases outside the gene matches: 9. CDR1 and CDR2 (germline): SGHRS, YFSETQ. The CDR3 sequence is 15 residues long. To note about this clone: Its specificity is unknown.

Sequencing used PBMCs. The chain joins TRBV5-1 to TRBJ2-1, with TRBD2 matching 9 bases. The sequence was collected from a boy between 10 and 17 years old in good health and CMV-seronegative. This chain's CDR3 is CASQRGDQFYNEQFF. CDR3 sequence (DNA): TGCGCCAGCCAGCGGGGGGATCAATTTTACAATGAGCAGTTCTTC.